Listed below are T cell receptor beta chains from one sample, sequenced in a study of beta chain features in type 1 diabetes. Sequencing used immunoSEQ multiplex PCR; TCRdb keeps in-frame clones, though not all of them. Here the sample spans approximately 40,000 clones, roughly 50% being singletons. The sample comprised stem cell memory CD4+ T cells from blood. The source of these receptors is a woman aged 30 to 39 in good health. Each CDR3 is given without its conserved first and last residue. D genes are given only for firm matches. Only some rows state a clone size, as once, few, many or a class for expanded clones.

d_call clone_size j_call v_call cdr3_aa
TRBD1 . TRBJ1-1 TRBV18 ASSPYSGQDRNTEAF
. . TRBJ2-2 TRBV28 ASSLGHSKLF
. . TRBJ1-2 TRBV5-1 ASSGQNYGYT
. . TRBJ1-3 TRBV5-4 ASSMDFSGNTIY
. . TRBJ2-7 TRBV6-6 ASSREDSYEQY
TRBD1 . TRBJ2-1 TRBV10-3 AIGTRTGGNEQF
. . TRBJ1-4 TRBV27 ASSFSGYEKLF
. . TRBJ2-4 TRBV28 ASSSGPSKNIQY
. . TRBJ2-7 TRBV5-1 ASSLALQAYEQY
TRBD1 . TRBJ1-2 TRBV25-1 ASSESDRGARGYT
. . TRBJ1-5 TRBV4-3 ASSQDGWQGNQPQH
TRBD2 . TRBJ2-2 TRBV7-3 ASRLAGGPPGELF
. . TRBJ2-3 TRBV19 ASSPNADTQY
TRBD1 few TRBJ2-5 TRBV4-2 ASSSGQGAETQY
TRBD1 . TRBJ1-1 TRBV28 ASSSRQGVVNTEAF
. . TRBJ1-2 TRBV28 ASSSVQGYYGYT
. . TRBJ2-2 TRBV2 ASSEGTPANTGELF
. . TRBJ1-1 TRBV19 ASKSPYKHTNTEAF
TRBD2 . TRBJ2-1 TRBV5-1 ASSTGLASNEQF
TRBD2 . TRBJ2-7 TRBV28 ASSLVGRDYSYEQY
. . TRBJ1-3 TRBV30 AWSVTAASSGNTIY
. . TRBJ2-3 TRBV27 ASSLLQGGTDTQY
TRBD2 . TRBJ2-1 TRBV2 ASTRGLAGGPGNEQF
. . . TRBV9 ASSVGQGGNEQF
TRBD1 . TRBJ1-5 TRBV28 ASSFGRGTGPQH
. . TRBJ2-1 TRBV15 ATSSRRDLNEQF
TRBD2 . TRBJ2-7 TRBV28 ASSGGGVPYEQY
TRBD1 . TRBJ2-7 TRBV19 ASSAGTGAAYEQY
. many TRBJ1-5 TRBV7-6 ASSSGTNQPQH
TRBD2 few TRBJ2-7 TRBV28 ASSAGTSGGNEQY
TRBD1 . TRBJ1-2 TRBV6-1 ASIRGLGGYT
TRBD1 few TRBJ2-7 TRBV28 ASRTGTTRLGYEQY
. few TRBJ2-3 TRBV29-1 SVEKRSTDTQY
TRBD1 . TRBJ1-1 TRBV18 ASSPIISDRGAEAF
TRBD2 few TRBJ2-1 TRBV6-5 ASSYSPSGSLNEQF
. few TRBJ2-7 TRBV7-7 ASSLGPGYEQY
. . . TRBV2 ASRSTSSYEQY
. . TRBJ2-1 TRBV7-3 ASSSNPRVGSYNEQF
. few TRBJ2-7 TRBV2 ASRQDSYEQY
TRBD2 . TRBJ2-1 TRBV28 ASRGGTSGYNEQF
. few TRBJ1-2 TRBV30 AWSAYRGGDGYT
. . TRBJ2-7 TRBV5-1 ASSLAATGTYEQY